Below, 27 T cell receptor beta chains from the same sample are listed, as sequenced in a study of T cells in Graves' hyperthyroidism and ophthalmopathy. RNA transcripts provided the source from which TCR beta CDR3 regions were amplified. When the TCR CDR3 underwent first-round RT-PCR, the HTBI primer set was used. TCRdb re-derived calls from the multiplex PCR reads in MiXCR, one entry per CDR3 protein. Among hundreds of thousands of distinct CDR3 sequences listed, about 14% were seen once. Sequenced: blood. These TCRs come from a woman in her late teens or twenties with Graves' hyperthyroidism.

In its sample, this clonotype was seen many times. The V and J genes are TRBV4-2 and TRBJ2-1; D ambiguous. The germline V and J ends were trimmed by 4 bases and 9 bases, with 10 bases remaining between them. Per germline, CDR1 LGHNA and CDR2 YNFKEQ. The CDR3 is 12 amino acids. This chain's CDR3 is CASSRLLGEQFF. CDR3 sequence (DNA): TGTGCCAGCAGCCGCCTGTTAGGTGAGCAGTTCTTC.

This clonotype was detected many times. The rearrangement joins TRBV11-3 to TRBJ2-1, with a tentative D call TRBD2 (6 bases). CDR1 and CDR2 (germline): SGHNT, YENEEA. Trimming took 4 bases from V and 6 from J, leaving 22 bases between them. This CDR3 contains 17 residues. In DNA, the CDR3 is TGTGCCAGCAGCTACATCCTCGGGGGTCGCAAGTTCAATGAGCAGTTCTTC. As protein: CASSYILGGRKFNEQFF.

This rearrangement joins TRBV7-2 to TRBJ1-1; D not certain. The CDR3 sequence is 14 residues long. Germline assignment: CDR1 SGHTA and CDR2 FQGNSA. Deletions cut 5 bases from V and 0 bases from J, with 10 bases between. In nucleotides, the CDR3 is TGTGCCAGCAGCGTTCGTCCCATGAACACTGAAGCTTTCTTT. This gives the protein CASSVRPMNTEAFF.

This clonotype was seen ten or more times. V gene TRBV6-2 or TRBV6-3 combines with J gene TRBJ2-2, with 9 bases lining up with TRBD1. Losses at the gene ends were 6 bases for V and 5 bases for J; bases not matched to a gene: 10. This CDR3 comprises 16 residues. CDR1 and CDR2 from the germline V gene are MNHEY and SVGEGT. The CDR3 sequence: CASRPKRTGETGELFF. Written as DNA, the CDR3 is TGTGCCAGCAGACCTAAAAGGACAGGGGAGACCGGGGAGCTGTTTTTT.

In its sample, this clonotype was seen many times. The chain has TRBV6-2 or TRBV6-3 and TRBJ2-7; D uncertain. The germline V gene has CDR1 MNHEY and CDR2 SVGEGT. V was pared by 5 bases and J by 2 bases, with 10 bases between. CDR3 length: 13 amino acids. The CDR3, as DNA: TGTGCCAGCAGTCCCCGAGGTGCCTACGAGCAGTACTTC. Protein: CASSPRGAYEQYF.

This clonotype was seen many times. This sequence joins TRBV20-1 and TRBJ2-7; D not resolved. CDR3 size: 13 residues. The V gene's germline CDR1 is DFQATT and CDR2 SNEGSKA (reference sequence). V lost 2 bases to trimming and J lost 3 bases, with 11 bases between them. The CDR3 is CSARSASVYEQYF. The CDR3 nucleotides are TGCAGTGCTAGATCCGCCTCTGTCTACGAGCAGTACTTC.

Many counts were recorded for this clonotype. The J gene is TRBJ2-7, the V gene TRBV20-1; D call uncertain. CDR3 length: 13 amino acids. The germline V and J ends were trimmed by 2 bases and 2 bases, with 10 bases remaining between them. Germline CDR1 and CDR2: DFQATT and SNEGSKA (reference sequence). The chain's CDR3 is CSARITEAYEQYF. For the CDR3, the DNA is TGCAGTGCTAGAATAACCGAGGCCTACGAGCAGTACTTC.

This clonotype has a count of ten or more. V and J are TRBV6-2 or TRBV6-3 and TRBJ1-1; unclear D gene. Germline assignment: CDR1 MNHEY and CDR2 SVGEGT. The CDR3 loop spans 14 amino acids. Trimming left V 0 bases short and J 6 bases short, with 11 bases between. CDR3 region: CASSYSVFTSEAFF. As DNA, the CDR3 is TGTGCCAGCAGTTACTCAGTGTTTACTTCTGAAGCTTTCTTT.

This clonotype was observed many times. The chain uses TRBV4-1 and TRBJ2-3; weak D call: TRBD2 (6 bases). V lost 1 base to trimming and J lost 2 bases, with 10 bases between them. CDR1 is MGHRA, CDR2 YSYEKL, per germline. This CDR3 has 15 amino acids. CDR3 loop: CASSQVGSPTDTQYF. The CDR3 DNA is TGCGCCAGCAGCCAAGTCGGGAGCCCCACAGATACGCAGTATTTT.

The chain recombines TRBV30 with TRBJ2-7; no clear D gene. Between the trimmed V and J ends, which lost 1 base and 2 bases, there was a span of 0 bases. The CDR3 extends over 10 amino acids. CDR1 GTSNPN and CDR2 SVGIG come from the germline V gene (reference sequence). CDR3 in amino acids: CAWSAYEQYF. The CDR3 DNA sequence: TGTGCCTGGAGTGCCTACGAGCAGTACTTC.

The CDR3 coding sequence is TGCGCCAGCAGCTTGGGTGGGAGGGCTCGAGCGGATACGCAGTATTTT. It codes for CASSLGGRARADTQYF. The chain employs TRBV5-1 and TRBJ2-3; 7 bases line up with TRBD2. The CDR3 has 16 residues. Germline loops: CDR1 SGHRS, CDR2 YFSETQ. Trimming at V came to 0 bases and at J to 6 bases, leaving 10 bases not matched to a gene.

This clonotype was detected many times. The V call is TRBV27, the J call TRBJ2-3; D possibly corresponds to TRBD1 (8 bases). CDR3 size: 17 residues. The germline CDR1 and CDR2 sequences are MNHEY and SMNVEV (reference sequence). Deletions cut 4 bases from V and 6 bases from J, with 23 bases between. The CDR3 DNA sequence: TGTGCCAGCAGTTCCTACCTGGACAGGGAGGGTGGGGATACGCAGTATTTT. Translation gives CASSSYLDREGGDTQYF.

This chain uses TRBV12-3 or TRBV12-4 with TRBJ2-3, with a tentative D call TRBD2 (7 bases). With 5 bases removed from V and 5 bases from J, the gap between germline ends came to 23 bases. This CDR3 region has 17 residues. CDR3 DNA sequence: TGTGCCAGCAGTCGTCGCACTGGGGGGGCCCATGGAGATACGCAGTATTTT. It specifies CASSRRTGGAHGDTQYF.

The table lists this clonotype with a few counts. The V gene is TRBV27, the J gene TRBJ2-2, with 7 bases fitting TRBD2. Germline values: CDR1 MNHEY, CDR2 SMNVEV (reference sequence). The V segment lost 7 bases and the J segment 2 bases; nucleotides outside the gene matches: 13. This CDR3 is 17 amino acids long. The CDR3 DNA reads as TGTGCCAGCATGACGTGGACTAGATCATTTAACACCGGGGAGCTGTTTTTT. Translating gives CASMTWTRSFNTGELFF.

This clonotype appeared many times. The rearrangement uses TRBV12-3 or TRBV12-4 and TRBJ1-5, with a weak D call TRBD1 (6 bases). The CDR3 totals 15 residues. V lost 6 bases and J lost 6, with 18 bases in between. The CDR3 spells CASSPADSPVQPQHF. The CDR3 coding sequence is TGTGCCAGCAGCCCAGCGGACAGTCCGGTTCAGCCCCAGCATTTT.

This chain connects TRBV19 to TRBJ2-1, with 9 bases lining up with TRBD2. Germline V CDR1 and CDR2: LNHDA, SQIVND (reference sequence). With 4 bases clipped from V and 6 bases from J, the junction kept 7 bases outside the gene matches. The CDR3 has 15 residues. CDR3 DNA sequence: TGTGCCAGTAGTACGAGGAGGGGACTAGCCAATGAGCAGTTCTTC. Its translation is CASSTRRGLANEQFF. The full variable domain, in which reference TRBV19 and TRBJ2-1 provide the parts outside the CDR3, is DGGITQSPKYLFRKEGQNVTLSCEQNLNHDAMYWYRQDPGQGLRLIYYSQIVNDFQKGDIAEGYSVSREKKESFPLTVTSAQKNPTAFYLCASSTRRGLANEQFFGPGTRLTVL.

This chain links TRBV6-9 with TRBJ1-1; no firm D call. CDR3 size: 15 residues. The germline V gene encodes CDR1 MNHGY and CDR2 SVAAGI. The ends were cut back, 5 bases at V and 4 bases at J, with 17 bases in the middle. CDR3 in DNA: TGTGCCAGCAGTCGTACCGCGTCCCTCGTCACTGAAGCTTTCTTT. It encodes CASSRTASLVTEAFF.

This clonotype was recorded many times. CDR3 nucleotide sequence: TGTGCCAGCAGCCAAGAGGGGACAGCGAATGAAAAACTGTTTTTT. Residues: CASSQEGTANEKLFF. The chain joins TRBV3-1 to TRBJ1-4; TRBD1 matches at 7 bases. After removal of 0 bases from V and 5 bases from J, the junction contained 3 bases not matched to a gene. Germline V gene data show CDR1 as LGHDT and CDR2 as YNNKEL (reference sequence). The CDR3 extends over 15 amino acids.

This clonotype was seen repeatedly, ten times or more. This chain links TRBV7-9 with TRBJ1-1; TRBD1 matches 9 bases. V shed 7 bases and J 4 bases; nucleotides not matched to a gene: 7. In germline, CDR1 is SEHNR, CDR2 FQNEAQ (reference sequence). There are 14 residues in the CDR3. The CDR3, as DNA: TGTGCCAGCACCAAAACAGGGGGCGGCACTGAAGCTTTCTTT. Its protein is CASTKTGGGTEAFF.

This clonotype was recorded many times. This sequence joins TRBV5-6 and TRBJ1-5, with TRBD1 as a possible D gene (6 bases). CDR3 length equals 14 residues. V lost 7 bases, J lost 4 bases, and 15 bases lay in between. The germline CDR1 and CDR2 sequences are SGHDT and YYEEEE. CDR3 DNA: TGTGCCAGCCTCGAGGCACAGGGTAATCAGCCCCAGCATTTT. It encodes CASLEAQGNQPQHF.

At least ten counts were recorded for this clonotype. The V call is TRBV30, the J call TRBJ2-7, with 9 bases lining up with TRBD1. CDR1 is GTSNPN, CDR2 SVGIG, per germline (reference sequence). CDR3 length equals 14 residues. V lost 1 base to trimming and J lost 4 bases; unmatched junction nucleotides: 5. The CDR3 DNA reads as TGTGCCTGGAGTGGCACAGGGGGCGGATACGAGCAGTACTTC. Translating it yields CAWSGTGGGYEQYF.

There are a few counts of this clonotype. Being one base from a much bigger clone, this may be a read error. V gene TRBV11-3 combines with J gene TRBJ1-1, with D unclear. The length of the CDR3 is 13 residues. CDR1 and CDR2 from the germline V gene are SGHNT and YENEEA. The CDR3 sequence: CASSLDSYTEALF. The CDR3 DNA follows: TGTGCCAGCAGCTTAGACTCGTACACTGAAGCTCTCTTT.

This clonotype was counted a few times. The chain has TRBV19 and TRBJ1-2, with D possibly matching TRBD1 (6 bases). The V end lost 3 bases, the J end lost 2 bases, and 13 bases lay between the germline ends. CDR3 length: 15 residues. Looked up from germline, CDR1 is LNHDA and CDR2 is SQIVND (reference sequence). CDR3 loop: CASSISGALNYGYTF. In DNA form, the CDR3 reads TGTGCCAGTAGTATCTCAGGGGCTCTAAACTATGGCTACACCTTC.

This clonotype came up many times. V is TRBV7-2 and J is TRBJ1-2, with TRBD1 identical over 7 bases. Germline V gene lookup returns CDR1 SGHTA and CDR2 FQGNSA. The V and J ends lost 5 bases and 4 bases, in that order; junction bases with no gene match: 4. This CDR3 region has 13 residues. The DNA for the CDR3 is TGTGCCAGCAGCCAGGGGGGGGCCTATGGCTACACCTTC. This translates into CASSQGGAYGYTF.

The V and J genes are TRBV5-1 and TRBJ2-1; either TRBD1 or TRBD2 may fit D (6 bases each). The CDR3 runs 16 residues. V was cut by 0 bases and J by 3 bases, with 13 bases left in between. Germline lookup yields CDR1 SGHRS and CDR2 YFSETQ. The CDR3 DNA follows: TGCGCCAGCAGCTTGGATATGGGGGGCCGCTACAATGAGCAGTTCTTC. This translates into CASSLDMGGRYNEQFF.

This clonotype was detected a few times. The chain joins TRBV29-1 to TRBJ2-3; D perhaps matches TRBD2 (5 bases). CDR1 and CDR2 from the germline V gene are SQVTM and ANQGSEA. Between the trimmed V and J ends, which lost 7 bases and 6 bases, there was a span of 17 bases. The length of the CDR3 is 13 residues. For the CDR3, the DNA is TGCAGCGAAATCAACGGGGTCCGGGATACGCAGTATTTT. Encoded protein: CSEINGVRDTQYF.

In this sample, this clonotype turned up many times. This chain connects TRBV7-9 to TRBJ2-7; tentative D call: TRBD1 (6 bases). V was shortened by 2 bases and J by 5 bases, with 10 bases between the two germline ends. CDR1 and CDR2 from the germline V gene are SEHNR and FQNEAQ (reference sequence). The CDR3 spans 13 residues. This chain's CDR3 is CASSLQGLNEQYF. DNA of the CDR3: TGTGCCAGCAGCTTACAGGGGTTGAACGAGCAGTACTTC.